This entry concerns a single TCR beta chain. The antigen it binds to is not known. The record has no base qualities; no much larger clone is one base away. The data were obtained in a study of blood T cell repertoires in COVID-19 (dated by TCRdb to between 2020 and 2021). Study-wide context: Samples covering the acute and convalescent phases of COVID-19 were provided by collaborators in the United States, Italy and Spain. The prospective study material was composed of cDNA or gDNA derived from T cells, B-cell-depleted T cells, or PBMCs. The dataset comprised deeply sampled blood TCRbeta repertoires from subjects exposed to, actively infected with, or recovered from COVID-19. The repertoires were released in a freely available public database intended as a resource for research on the immune response to SARS-CoV-2. Samples were obtained from the ongoing ImmuneRACE study (first 160 participants) and from some 1,200 subjects provided by 6 global collaborators. A de-identified subject ID, COVID-19 status, age in years and sex were almost always included in the sample metadata. HLA class I and class II types, where available, came from metadata supplied by the sample provider rather than from assay-based typing. Paper-wide results and their limitations: How much clinical and demographic metadata was included differed by source and by participant, and the metadata was provided uncurated.

In the prospective study, participants were about 18 to 100 years old, resided in about two dozen geographic areas of the United States, and were enrolled through a virtual design. Cohort assignment in the prospective study relied on participant-reported clinical history from a screening survey and a study questionnaire. Recovered participants in ImmuneRACE Cohort 3 were defined by two consecutive negative NP/OP PCR tests, clearance by a healthcare professional, or resolution of symptoms. Each participant in the prospective study had whole blood, serum and a nasopharyngeal or oropharyngeal swab collected by mobile phlebotomists. Over a roughly two-month period, participants in the prospective study had the option of providing additional blood draws and questionnaires. Before DNA extraction, blood samples from the prospective study were shipped at room temperature or frozen. The germline V gene gives CDR1 as SGHRS and CDR2 as YFSETQ. The CDR3 sequence holds 13 residues, the cysteine and phenylalanine included. This entry keeps only the CDR3 DNA: 39 bases, framed from base 1. V loses 7 bases of germline sequence and J loses 7 bases, and the interval between the two ends is 15 bases.

TCRbeta CDR3 regions were amplified from genomic DNA by means of the immunoSEQ Assay, a bias-controlled multiplex PCR. Per the authors' processing: Within the assay, amplification of reference gene primers was used to estimate how many nucleated cells each sample contained. To quantify the absolute abundance of each unique TCRbeta CDR3 rearrangement, sequence reads were collapsed and filtered. Productive Simpson clonality was computed per sample as the square root of Simpson's diversity index over productive rearrangements. TCRdb carries this immuneACCESS record with in-frame sequences only. Its versions omit some clonotypes, under half of them owing to an unresolved V gene in the studies checked, with the rest unexplained. V and J calls and clone size come straight from that table; D and trimming were deduced from the DNA. The sample table records 250,000 to 350,000 clones; roughly nine tenths of these occur just once. The top ten constitute around 5.8% of the sample.

This receptor was identified in a woman between 40 and 50 years old who had recovered from COVID-19. The sequence is built from TRBV5-1 and TRBJ2-1, and perhaps TRBD2 as D gene, on 6 matching bases. Sequencing was done on a sample of PBMCs or T cells enriched from blood (not recorded which). The nucleotide sequence is TGCGCCAGCCTGCCGGAGGGCCGAAATGAGCAGTTCTTC. Translated, this gives CASLPEGRNEQFF.